What follows are 31 T cell receptor beta chains derived from one specimen sequenced in a study of blood T cells in healthy people across ages. A second PCR of roughly 7 to 11 cycles used a sample-barcoded 5' primer and a J-beta primer mix. MiXCR, run by TCRdb on the 5' RACE reads, gives a single entry per CDR3 protein. Of about 1,600,000 distinct CDR3 sequences in the sample, 35% to 45% were seen once. Specimen: blood. These receptors were obtained from a woman aged 18-29 years in good health.

The rearrangement links TRBV9 to TRBJ1-1; D uncertain. Germline loops: CDR1 SGDLS, CDR2 YYNGEE. Trimming removed 0 bases at V and 1 base at J, with 10 bases between. This CDR3 spans 15 amino acids. The CDR3 region has the DNA TGTGCCAGCAGCGTAGTTTTACACACGAACACTGAAGCTTTCTTT. Protein: CASSVVLHTNTEAFF.

The DNA for the CDR3 is TGCGCCAGCAGCATCGGGGGCATCGGGTCCTACGAGCAGTACTTC. Encoded protein: CASSIGGIGSYEQYF. The chain carries TRBV5-1 and TRBJ2-7; D is tentatively TRBD1 or TRBD2 (6 bases each). Deletions cut 4 bases from V and 1 base from J, with 15 bases between. This CDR3 has 15 amino acids. Germline values: CDR1 SGHRS, CDR2 YFSETQ.

This clonotype has only one observation. The CDR3, as DNA: TGTGCCAGCAGCGGCTACTACGACGAGCAGTACTTC. This codes for CASSGYYDEQYF. V usage is TRBV9 and J usage is TRBJ2-1; the D is unclear. TRBJ2-7 matches the DNA end more closely, so the J call is doubtful. The CDR3 has 12 residues. From germline, CDR1 is SGDLS and CDR2 YYNGEE.

This clonotype has more than one count but fewer than ten. The rearrangement joins TRBV6-6 to TRBJ1-2; D not certain. The CDR3 spans 13 residues. Trimming cost V 5 bases and J 6 bases, with 13 bases left between them. Per the germline V gene, CDR1 is MNHNY and CDR2 is SVGAGI (reference sequence). The CDR3 is CASSDLETDGYTF. CDR3 nucleotides: TGTGCCAGCAGTGACCTCGAAACCGATGGCTACACCTTC.

V and J are TRBV11-2 and TRBJ2-2, with a weak D call TRBD2 (6 bases). The germline V gene encodes CDR1 SGHAT and CDR2 FQNNGV. The V gene lost 10 bases and the J gene lost 7 bases, with 22 bases spanning the gap. This CDR3 spans 15 amino acids. DNA for the CDR3: TGTGCCACCCCAACCCCAGGAGGGAGGAACGGGGAGCTGTTTTTT. This codes for CATPTPGGRNGELFF.

V is TRBV6-1 and J is TRBJ2-3; D not resolved. From germline, CDR1 is MNHNS and CDR2 SASEGT. The CDR3 loop spans 12 amino acids. Trimming removed 3 bases at V and 6 bases at J, with 7 bases between. The CDR3 sequence: CASSDALDTQYF. CDR3 coding DNA: TGTGCCAGCAGTGATGCGCTGGATACGCAGTATTTT.

This clonotype is a singleton in its sample. One end of the junction fails to match germline, which may point to a read error. This sequence joins TRBV4-1 and TRBJ2-1, with D uncertain. The length of the CDR3 is 15 residues. Per the germline V gene, CDR1 is MGHRA and CDR2 is YSYEKL. The CDR3 coding sequence is TGCGCCAGCAGCCAAGTAAACACGGCCTACAATGGGCAGTTCTTC. This encodes CASSQVNTAYNGQFF.

The chain recombines TRBV25-1 with TRBJ1-2; D ambiguous. The V end was cut by 3 bases, the J end by 4 bases, with 9 bases between. CDR1 MGHDK and CDR2 SYGVNS come from the germline V gene. The CDR3 covers 13 residues. The CDR3 loop reads CASSEGLTYGYTF. DNA for the CDR3: TGTGCCAGCAGTGAGGGCCTCACCTATGGCTACACCTTC.

This chain connects TRBV11-1 to TRBJ2-7; 13 bases are a match to TRBD2. Trimming cost V 5 bases and J 2 bases; bases outside gene matches: 6. CDR1 and CDR2 from the germline V gene are SGHAT and FQDESV (reference sequence). The length of the CDR3 is 16 residues. CDR3 sequence reads: CASSLTGLAGPYEQYF. As DNA, the CDR3 is TGTGCCAGCAGCCTAACGGGACTAGCGGGACCCTACGAGCAGTACTTC. Together with reference TRBV11-1 and TRBJ2-7, the CDR3 gives the full variable domain: EAEVAQSPRYKITEKSQAVAFWCDPISGHATLYWYRQILGQGPELLVQFQDESVVDDSQLPKDRFSAERLKGVDSTLKIQPAELGDSAMYLCASSLTGLAGPYEQYFGPGTRLTVT.

In this sample, this clonotype turned up once. This chain joins TRBV9 and TRBJ2-1; possible D gene TRBD2, 6 bases. Trimming removed 4 bases at V and 2 bases at J, with 16 bases between. The CDR3 has 16 amino acids. Germline CDR1 is SGDLS and CDR2 is YYNGEE. CDR3 amino acids: CASSPSSSETYNEQFF. Here the CDR3 DNA reads TGTGCCAGCAGCCCTAGTTCTAGCGAGACCTACAATGAGCAGTTCTTC.

J is TRBJ2-1 and V is TRBV6-2 or TRBV6-3; D is ambiguous. Trimming cost V 0 bases and J 4 bases, with 10 bases left between them. This CDR3 spans 15 amino acids. Germline V gene sequence: CDR1 MNHEY, CDR2 SVGEGT. The CDR3 region is CASSYSTIGYNEQFF. CDR3 in DNA: TGTGCCAGCAGTTACTCGACAATAGGTTACAATGAGCAGTTCTTC.

This clonotype has more than one count but fewer than ten. The J gene is TRBJ2-6, the V gene TRBV6-5; a possible D gene is TRBD2 (5 bases). The CDR3 runs 15 residues. The ends were cut back, 10 bases at V and 0 bases at J, with 13 bases in the middle. Germline assignment: CDR1 MNHEY and CDR2 SVGAGI. The CDR3 DNA reads as TGTGCCACCTCCCGGGGATCCTCTGGGGCCAACGTCCTGACTTTC. This codes for CATSRGSSGANVLTF.

This clonotype was seen a few times. The V call is TRBV7-2, the J call TRBJ2-1; 8 nucleotides match TRBD1. V lost 4 bases and J lost 6; bases outside the gene matches: 8. CDR3 length equals 15 residues. CDR1 is SGHTA, CDR2 FQGNSA, per germline. This CDR3 is CASSSRPGGRNEQFF. The CDR3 region has the DNA TGTGCCAGCAGCTCGAGGCCAGGGGGCCGCAATGAGCAGTTCTTC.

This chain links TRBV5-1 with TRBJ2-7; 12 bases agree with TRBD2. This CDR3 comprises 17 residues. Germline V gene data show CDR1 as SGHRS and CDR2 as YFSETQ. Losses at the gene ends were 1 base for V and 2 bases for J; bases not matched to a gene: 7. The CDR3 sequence: CASSLTLAGGPPYEQYF. The CDR3, as DNA: TGCGCCAGCAGCTTGACCCTAGCGGGAGGGCCCCCCTACGAGCAGTACTTC. Using reference TRBV5-1 and TRBJ2-7 for the parts outside the CDR3, the full variable domain is KAGVTQTPRYLIKTRGQQVTLSCSPISGHRSVSWYQQTPGQGLQFLFEYFSETQRNKGNFPGRFSGRQFSNSRSEMNVSTLELGDSALYLCASSLTLAGGPPYEQYFGPGTRLTVT.

This clonotype has more than one count but fewer than ten. This chain links TRBV20-1 with TRBJ2-7; 9 nucleotides line up with TRBD1. There are 15 residues in the CDR3. Per the germline V gene, CDR1 is DFQATT and CDR2 is SNEGSKA (reference sequence). The V gene end was trimmed by 1 base and the J gene end by 2 bases; junction bases not matched to a gene: 6. The CDR3 reads CSARATGGPPYEQYF. As DNA, the CDR3 is TGCAGTGCTAGAGCGACAGGGGGGCCCCCCTACGAGCAGTACTTC.

This clonotype was seen only a few times. V gene TRBV15 combines with J gene TRBJ1-2; 8 nucleotides align to TRBD1. After removal of 2 bases from V and 5 bases from J, the junction contained 7 bases not matched to a gene. This CDR3 has 15 amino acids. Germline V CDR1 and CDR2: LNHNV, YYDKDF (reference sequence). The CDR3 sequence: CATSRSDREGYGYTF. The CDR3 DNA reads TGTGCCACCAGCAGATCGGACAGGGAGGGGTATGGCTACACCTTC.

This clonotype occurred a few times. The rearrangement uses TRBV4-1 and TRBJ2-1; TRBD2 matches 15 bases. The CDR3 extends over 14 amino acids. Looked up from germline, CDR1 is MGHRA and CDR2 is YSYEKL. Trimming took 4 bases from V and 12 from J; bases not matched to a gene: 4. In DNA, the CDR3 is TGCGCCAGCAGCCCGGGACTAGCGGGGGGTGGGCAGTTCTTC. Encoded protein: CASSPGLAGGGQFF.

The chain recombines TRBV19 with TRBJ2-7, with no clear D. Germline-derived CDR1 and CDR2 are LNHDA and SQIVND (reference sequence). The V end was cut by 6 bases, the J end by 1 base, with 16 bases between. The CDR3 runs to 15 residues. As DNA, the CDR3 is TGTGCCAGTAGCGAGACCCGTCCCCAATCCTACGAGCAGTACTTC. It specifies CASSETRPQSYEQYF.

This clonotype was detected a few times. V and J are TRBV28 and TRBJ2-5, with D possibly being TRBD2 (5 bases). The CDR3 is made up of 16 amino acids. Trimming pared 5 bases from V and 5 bases from J, leaving 21 bases between. In germline, CDR1 is MDHEN, CDR2 SYDVKM. CDR3 sequence: CASSASSGTTGETQYF. The CDR3 DNA reads TGTGCCAGCAGTGCGTCTTCGGGAACAACTGGGGAGACCCAGTACTTC.

The gene calls are TRBV5-1 and TRBJ1-1; no reliable D call. Trimming removed 0 bases from V and 1 base from J, with 7 bases in between. The CDR3 extends over 14 amino acids. Germline lookup yields CDR1 SGHRS and CDR2 YFSETQ. Here the CDR3 reads CASSLVQENTEAFF. In DNA, the CDR3 is TGCGCCAGCAGCTTGGTCCAAGAGAACACTGAAGCTTTCTTT.

This chain links TRBV6-2 or TRBV6-3 with TRBJ2-1, with D perhaps matching TRBD1 (8 bases). Germline V lookup: CDR1 MNHEY, CDR2 SVGEGT. The CDR3 is 15 residues long. V lost 5 bases, J lost 3 bases, and 14 bases lay in between. In nucleotides, the CDR3 is TGTGCCAGCAGTCTACAGGGGGGGATCTACAATGAGCAGTTCTTC. Its protein is CASSLQGGIYNEQFF.

V gene TRBV7-6 combines with J gene TRBJ2-1; D remains ambiguous. The CDR3 runs to 14 residues. Looked up from germline, CDR1 is SGHVS and CDR2 is FNYEAQ. V shed 0 bases and J shed 8 bases, with 11 bases lying between them. DNA for the CDR3: TGTGCCAGCAGCTTAGCGCTAAAAGGGCATGAGCAGTTCTTC. It translates to CASSLALKGHEQFF.

Points on this clonotype: Given a much more abundant clone one base away, this may be a read error. The chain links TRBV7-2 to TRBJ2-5; TRBD1 aligns across 7 bases. V shed 5 bases, J shed 5 bases, and the junction held 20 bases outside the gene matches. This CDR3 region has 18 residues. Germline loops: CDR1 SGHTA, CDR2 FQGNSA. CDR3 in amino acids: CASSHIRDSRESRETQYF. The DNA of the CDR3 is TGTGCCAGCAGCCACATCCGGGACAGCAGAGAATCTAGGGAGACCCAGTACTTC.

V and J are TRBV4-1 and TRBJ2-6; TRBD1 matches 11 bases. V shed 0 bases, J shed 1 base, and the junction held 5 bases outside the gene matches. Germline CDR1 is MGHRA and CDR2 is YSYEKL. The CDR3 contains 19 residues. The CDR3 here is CASSQEEWDRGSGANVLTF. The CDR3 DNA is TGCGCCAGCAGCCAAGAGGAGTGGGACAGGGGGTCTGGGGCCAACGTCCTGACTTTC.

V is TRBV28 and J is TRBJ2-3; maybe TRBD2 (5 bases). The V and J ends lost 4 bases and 4 bases respectively, with 18 bases between them. Germline V gives CDR1 MDHEN, CDR2 SYDVKM. CDR3 length: 16 residues. As DNA, the CDR3 is TGTGCCAGCAGTTCACCCCGGAGGTACCCCCCAGATACGCAGTATTTT. Translation: CASSSPRRYPPDTQYF.

J is TRBJ2-5 and V is TRBV6-5, with 9 nucleotides matching TRBD2. The J call is uncertain, as TRBJ2-7 better fits the DNA end. This CDR3 has 14 amino acids. Germline V gene sequence: CDR1 MNHEY, CDR2 SVGAGI. CDR3 protein: CASKLAGAVYEQYF. As DNA, the CDR3 is TGTGCCAGCAAATTAGCGGGAGCAGTCTACGAGCAGTACTTC.

In this sample, this clonotype turned up once. The V gene is TRBV6-1, the J gene TRBJ2-7; weak D call: TRBD1 (5 bases). Germline V lookup: CDR1 MNHNS, CDR2 SASEGT. V was clipped by 5 bases and J by 0 bases, with 17 bases between them. The CDR3 is made up of 16 amino acids. DNA for the CDR3: TGTGCCAGCAGTAGATTGGGGCGCCCATCCTCCTACGAGCAGTACTTC. Protein sequence: CASSRLGRPSSYEQYF.

This clonotype occurred many times. This may come from a read error, since a much larger clone is one base off. This chain connects TRBV21-1 to TRBJ2-5. TRBV21-1 has pseudogene status. The CDR3 has 10 amino acids. CDR3 coding DNA: TGTGCCAGCAGCAAAGAGACCCAGTACTTC. It encodes CASSKETQYF.

CDR3 residues: CASSLDQGRRVGEQYF. The DNA of the CDR3 is TGTGCCAGCAGCTTGGATCAGGGGAGGAGGGTAGGCGAGCAGTACTTC. The chain carries TRBV5-6 and TRBJ2-5; either TRBD1 or TRBD2 may fit D (6 bases each). The end of the DNA fits TRBJ2-7 better, so the J call may be wrong. Per the germline V gene, CDR1 is SGHDT and CDR2 is YYEEEE. This CDR3 is built from 16 residues.

V is TRBV4-2 and J is TRBJ2-3; D may be TRBD2 (6 bases). Trimming shortened V by 8 bases and J by 4 bases, and 19 bases separated the two germline ends. CDR1 LGHNA and CDR2 YNFKEQ come from the germline V gene. The CDR3 sequence is 15 residues long. CDR3 region: CASSSGGPGADTQYF. As DNA, the CDR3 is TGTGCCAGCTCCTCCGGGGGACCGGGTGCAGATACGCAGTATTTT.

This clonotype came up a few times. The rearrangement links TRBV5-1 to TRBJ2-1, with 7 bases lining up with TRBD1. V lost 3 bases to trimming and J lost 5 bases; unmatched junction nucleotides: 5. In germline, CDR1 is SGHRS, CDR2 YFSETQ. This CDR3 has 14 amino acids. CDR3 protein: CASSSHRGNNEQFF. The CDR3 region has the DNA TGCGCCAGCAGCTCGCACAGGGGTAACAATGAGCAGTTCTTC.